The 23 T cell receptor beta chains in this list originate from one sample, sequenced in a study of T cells in tuberculosis listed by TCRdb under 2018. PBMC were thawed, rested overnight, stained with GMM-loaded CD1B tetramer, a Live/Dead dye and anti-CD3, and then sorted on a FACS Aria II. CD1B tetramers were loaded with C32 glucose monomycolate purified from Rhodococcus equi. Receptor amplification or capture employed the immunoSEQ multiplex PCR assay. The table comes from immuneACCESS by way of TCRdb, which keeps in-frame sequences with V and J called. Part of the clones is missing from these tables; in studies checked, under half for an unresolved V gene and the rest for unknown reasons. For this sample there are about 54,000 clones; 88% appear just once. The ten largest make up about a fifth of the sample. Sequencing was carried out using CD1b-GMM tetramer-negative cells sorted from PBMCs. The cell subset or site label corresponds to: T cells not binding CD1B-GMM tetramer, sorted from same donor. All receptors derive from an adult woman with latent tuberculosis.

The chain links TRBV2 to TRBJ2-3; 11 bases map to TRBD2. Germline V gene data show CDR1 as SNHLY and CDR2 as FYNNEI. The V and J ends lost 3 bases and 2 bases, in that order; junction bases with no gene match: 4. The CDR3 covers 16 residues. CDR3 in DNA: TGTGCCAGCAGTGAGGGACTAGCGGACCTCACAGATACGCAGTATTTT. Translation: CASSEGLADLTDTQYF. Combining the CDR3 with reference TRBV2 and TRBJ2-3 gives the whole variable domain EPEVTQTPSHQVTQMGQEVILRCVPISNHLYFYWYRQILGQKVEFLVSFYNNEISEKSEIFDDQFSVERPDGSNFTLKIRSTKLEDSAMYFCASSEGLADLTDTQYFGPGTRLTVL.

The chain carries TRBV9 and TRBJ1-4; tentatively, D is TRBD1 (5 bases). Germline values: CDR1 SGDLS, CDR2 YYNGEE. The ends were cut back, 2 bases at V and 7 bases at J, with 15 bases in the middle. The CDR3 is made up of 15 amino acids. The CDR3 DNA reads TGTGCCAGCAGCGTCTCGGGGGGGAAAGGTGAAAAACTGTTTTTT. The encoded protein is CASSVSGGKGEKLFF.

The chain combines TRBV5-5 with TRBJ1-5, with a weak D call TRBD1 (6 bases). Germline assignment: CDR1 SGHKS and CDR2 YYEKEE (reference sequence). This CDR3 has 14 amino acids. Trimming removed 4 bases at V and 7 bases at J, with 15 bases between. The CDR3 DNA sequence: TGTGCCAGCAGCCGTAACAGGGAAGTACAGCCCCAGCATTTT. This sequence encodes CASSRNREVQPQHF.

The chain couples TRBV28 to TRBJ2-5, with no clear D. V shed 5 bases and J shed 0 bases, with 10 bases lying between them. The CDR3 totals 14 residues. Germline V CDR1 and CDR2: MDHEN, SYDVKM. DNA for the CDR3: TGTGCCAGCAGTCTAACCTCGTACCAAGAGACCCAGTACTTC. Translating it yields CASSLTSYQETQYF.

This rearrangement joins TRBV7-6 to TRBJ2-1, with 13 positions matching TRBD2. V lost 5 bases to trimming and J lost 5 bases; unmatched junction nucleotides: 6. The CDR3 covers 16 residues. CDR1 SGHVS and CDR2 FNYEAQ come from the germline V gene. CDR3 nucleotides: TGTGCCAGCAGCCCCCCCGGACTAGCGGGAGACAATGAGCAGTTCTTC. This encodes CASSPPGLAGDNEQFF.

The chain couples TRBV2 to TRBJ1-1; 9 positions agree with TRBD1. The germline V gene has CDR1 SNHLY and CDR2 FYNNEI. The CDR3 runs 13 residues. The V gene end was trimmed by 5 bases and the J gene end by 2 bases; junction bases not matched to a gene: 0. CDR3 sequence reads: CASSTGGNTEAFF. The CDR3 DNA reads TGTGCCAGCAGTACAGGGGGCAACACTGAAGCTTTCTTT.

The CDR3 DNA sequence: TGTGCCAGCAGCGACCTAGCGGGAGGGCCCACCGGGGAGCTGTTTTTT. As protein: CASSDLAGGPTGELFF. This chain connects TRBV9 to TRBJ2-2; 12 nucleotides agree with TRBD2. CDR1 is SGDLS and CDR2 is YYNGEE in the germline V gene. This CDR3 comprises 16 residues. Trimming at V came to 3 bases and at J to 4 bases, leaving 4 bases not matched to a gene.

This clone was detected only once. The chain combines TRBV28 with TRBJ1-1; D not certain. CDR1 MDHEN and CDR2 SYDVKM come from the germline V gene. Trimming left V 6 bases short and J 3 bases short, with 11 bases between. The CDR3 sequence is 13 residues long. In DNA form, the CDR3 reads TGTGCCAGCAGGGGAGGAATACACACTGAAGCTTTCTTT. Its protein product is CASRGGIHTEAFF.

V gene TRBV27 combines with J gene TRBJ2-4; no clear D gene. This CDR3 is 13 amino acids long. CDR1 is MNHEY and CDR2 is SMNVEV in the germline V gene (reference sequence). V was shortened by 0 bases and J by 6 bases, with 6 bases between the two germline ends. The CDR3 sequence is CASSLSQLNIQYF. CDR3 DNA: TGTGCCAGCAGTTTATCCCAATTAAACATTCAGTACTTC.

V is TRBV9 and J is TRBJ2-7; 7 positions agree with TRBD2. V gave up 7 bases and J gave up 4 bases; unmatched junction bases: 2. This CDR3 contains 11 residues. CDR1 and CDR2 (germline): SGDLS, YYNGEE. The CDR3 here is CASGGGYEQYF. As DNA, the CDR3 is TGTGCCAGCGGGGGAGGGTACGAGCAGTACTTC.

This clone was found once. This chain links TRBV5-1 with TRBJ2-7; the match to TRBD2 covers 11 bases. The germline CDR1 and CDR2 sequences are SGHRS and YFSETQ. CDR3 size: 18 residues. V gave up 4 bases and J gave up 2 bases; unmatched junction bases: 14. The CDR3: CASSALAGGPLSPYEQYF. The CDR3 DNA sequence: TGCGCCAGCAGCGCCCTAGCGGGGGGTCCGCTTTCTCCCTACGAGCAGTACTTC.

In its sample, this clone was seen a few times. The chain is built from TRBV30 and TRBJ2-1, with D possibly being TRBD2 (6 bases). Per the germline V gene, CDR1 is GTSNPN and CDR2 is SVGIG (reference sequence). The CDR3 totals 12 residues. With 4 bases removed from V and 8 bases from J, the gap between germline ends came to 12 bases. CDR3 sequence: CAWMTRSDEQFF. The CDR3 nucleotides are TGTGCCTGGATGACTAGGAGTGATGAGCAGTTCTTC. The full variable domain, rest sourced from reference TRBV30 and TRBJ2-1, is SQTIHQWPATLVQPVGSPLSLECTVEGTSNPNLYWYRQAAGRGLQLLFYSVGIGQISSEVPQNLSASRPQDRQFILSSKKLLLSDSGFYLCAWMTRSDEQFFGPGTRLTVL.

The chain carries TRBV7-9 and TRBJ2-5, with TRBD1 identical over 7 bases. There are 15 residues in the CDR3. Germline V lookup: CDR1 SEHNR, CDR2 FQNEAQ (reference sequence). The V and J ends lost 3 bases and 0 bases, in that order; junction bases with no gene match: 4. The CDR3 DNA reads as TGTGCCAGCAGCTTGGGACAGCTGTACCAAGAGACCCAGTACTTC. Translation gives CASSLGQLYQETQYF.

This clone was found once. This sequence joins TRBV28 and TRBJ2-7, with 8 bases lining up with TRBD1. The CDR3 totals 16 residues. Germline loops: CDR1 MDHEN, CDR2 SYDVKM. V lost 6 bases to trimming and J lost 3 bases; unmatched junction nucleotides: 13. CDR3 nucleotide sequence: TGTGCCAGCAGCCCCTTAGACAGGGGTCCCTTCTACGAGCAGTACTTC. Translated: CASSPLDRGPFYEQYF.

The V call is TRBV4-2, the J call TRBJ1-4; 9 nucleotides match TRBD1. J lost 7 bases, V lost 1 base, and 4 bases had no gene match. The germline V gene encodes CDR1 LGHNA and CDR2 YNFKEQ. The length of the CDR3 is 15 residues. The CDR3 region is CASSQVGQGLEKLFF. CDR3 sequence (DNA): TGTGCCAGCAGCCAAGTAGGACAGGGGCTTGAAAAACTGTTTTTT.

The chain links TRBV7-9 to TRBJ1-5; D may be TRBD1 (6 bases). CDR1 is SEHNR, CDR2 FQNEAQ, per germline (reference sequence). The CDR3 is made up of 15 amino acids. Trimming pared 3 bases from V and 6 bases from J, leaving 15 bases between. The CDR3 spells CASSLSAGDGQPQHF. CDR3 coding DNA: TGTGCCAGCAGCTTGAGCGCAGGGGACGGTCAGCCCCAGCATTTT.

The chain couples TRBV4-2 to TRBJ1-2; D unresolved. CDR3 size: 18 residues. The ends were cut back, 4 bases at V and 0 bases at J, with 21 bases in the middle. Germline V gene data show CDR1 as LGHNA and CDR2 as YNFKEQ. CDR3 DNA: TGTGCCAGCAGCCTCCCTTTGGAAGCCCAGGAGGCTAACTATGGCTACACCTTC. This gives the protein CASSLPLEAQEANYGYTF.

V is TRBV4-3 and J is TRBJ1-2; weak D call: TRBD1 (5 bases). Germline assignment: CDR1 LGHNA and CDR2 YSLEER. Trimming took off 0 bases at V and 3 bases at J, with 11 bases between the two ends. CDR3 length equals 15 residues. The CDR3 region is CASSQDLETDYGYTF. Here the CDR3 DNA reads TGCGCCAGCAGCCAAGATCTGGAGACAGACTATGGCTACACCTTC.

This sequence joins TRBV19 and TRBJ2-1; D remains unclear. The CDR3 contains 14 residues. Germline-derived CDR1 and CDR2 are LNHDA and SQIVND (reference sequence). The V end was cut by 3 bases, the J end by 0 bases, with 6 bases between. The CDR3 is CASSMPYSYNEQFF. The CDR3 nucleotides are TGTGCCAGTAGTATGCCCTACTCCTACAATGAGCAGTTCTTC. Full variable domain (outside the CDR3, taken from reference TRBV19 and TRBJ2-1): DGGITQSPKYLFRKEGQNVTLSCEQNLNHDAMYWYRQDPGQGLRLIYYSQIVNDFQKGDIAEGYSVSREKKESFPLTVTSAQKNPTAFYLCASSMPYSYNEQFFGPGTRLTVL.

The chain combines TRBV12-5 with TRBJ2-1, with TRBD2 identical over 10 bases. CDR3 length: 13 amino acids. V lost 6 bases, J lost 8 bases, and 4 bases stayed unmatched. CDR1 and CDR2 from the germline V gene are LGHNT and FRNRAP. The CDR3 loop reads CASGLAGVYEQFF. The CDR3 DNA reads as TGTGCTAGTGGCCTAGCGGGAGTTTATGAGCAGTTCTTC.

The chain combines TRBV11-3 with TRBJ2-5, with TRBD2 matching over 7 bases. The junction had 8 bases not matched to a gene; V was cut back by 2 bases and J by 5 bases. Germline V gene data show CDR1 as SGHNT and CDR2 as YENEEA. This CDR3 is built from 15 residues. In DNA, the CDR3 is TGTGCCAGCAGCTTAATCTGGACCGGGAGGGAGACCCAGTACTTC. Translation gives CASSLIWTGRETQYF.

The chain links TRBV6-5 to TRBJ2-7; tentatively, D is TRBD2 (6 bases). Germline V gene sequence: CDR1 MNHEY, CDR2 SVGAGI. CDR3 length equals 14 residues. V was trimmed by 0 bases and J by 0 bases, leaving 6 bases between them. This CDR3 reads CASSYSGGSYEQYF. The DNA of the CDR3 is TGTGCCAGCAGTTACTCGGGAGGCTCCTACGAGCAGTACTTC.

The chain joins TRBV4-2 to TRBJ1-2; TRBD1 agrees at 7 bases. Germline values: CDR1 LGHNA, CDR2 YNFKEQ. The V and J ends lost 2 bases and 3 bases, in that order; junction bases with no gene match: 6. The length of the CDR3 is 15 residues. Here the CDR3 DNA reads TGTGCCAGCAGCCAACCTTGGGGGACAGACTATGGCTACACCTTC. Protein product: CASSQPWGTDYGYTF.